Shown below are 9 T cell receptor beta chains from a single sample sequenced in a study of T cell responses to AZD1222 COVID-19 vaccine. Profiling relied on immunoSEQ multiplex PCR, and the TCRdb table lists in-frame clones only, not all of them. Among around 83,000 clones listed, more than 75% were seen once. The specimen comprised peripheral blood, sampled on day 0 of AZD1222 vaccination. The receptors were gathered from an adult in good health.

The chain joins TRBV27 to TRBJ1-1; perhaps TRBD1 as D (6 bases). Trimming left V 5 bases short and J 8 bases short, with 12 bases between. CDR3 length: 12 residues. The V gene's germline CDR1 is MNHEY and CDR2 SMNVEV (reference sequence). DNA of the CDR3: TGTGCCAGCAGTCCGGACGACAGGGAAGCTTTCTTT. Encoded protein: CASSPDDREAFF.

The chain couples TRBV19 to TRBJ2-1; TRBD2 matches at 10 bases. In germline, CDR1 is LNHDA, CDR2 SQIVND (reference sequence). Losses at the gene ends were 1 base for V and 5 bases for J; bases not matched to a gene: 8. The CDR3 has 17 amino acids. The CDR3 spells CASSIVLRTSGHNEQFF. CDR3 in DNA: TGTGCCAGTAGTATAGTCTTAAGGACTAGCGGTCACAATGAGCAGTTCTTC. The full variable domain, in which reference TRBV19 and TRBJ2-1 provide the parts outside the CDR3, is DGGITQSPKYLFRKEGQNVTLSCEQNLNHDAMYWYRQDPGQGLRLIYYSQIVNDFQKGDIAEGYSVSREKKESFPLTVTSAQKNPTAFYLCASSIVLRTSGHNEQFFGPGTRLTVL.

The V call is TRBV9, the J call TRBJ2-1; 8 bases fit TRBD2. The CDR3 is made up of 17 amino acids. CDR1 SGDLS and CDR2 YYNGEE come from the germline V gene. After removal of 0 bases from V and 8 bases from J, the junction contained 13 bases not matched to a gene. CDR3 sequence (DNA): TGTGCCAGCAGCGTAGCCGCCGGGACTACGGGAGGGGATGAGCAGTTCTTC. It is translated as CASSVAAGTTGGDEQFF. Combining the CDR3 with reference TRBV9 and TRBJ2-1 gives the whole variable domain DSGVTQTPKHLITATGQRVTLRCSPRSGDLSVYWYQQSLDQGLQFLIQYYNGEERAKGNILERFSAQQFPDLHSELNLSSLELGDSALYFCASSVAAGTTGGDEQFFGPGTRLTVL.

V gene TRBV3-1 (or the pseudogene TRBV3-2) combines with J gene TRBJ2-2; tentative D call: TRBD1 (6 bases). The CDR3 extends over 17 amino acids. Trimming took 4 bases from V and 1 from J, leaving 16 bases between them. Per the germline V gene, CDR1 is LGHDT and CDR2 is YNNKEL (reference sequence). CDR3 nucleotide sequence: TGTGCCAGCAGCCGGACAGTTCCCGAATTGAACACCGGGGAGCTGTTTTTT. Encoded protein: CASSRTVPELNTGELFF.

This chain's CDR3 is CATSRGMTSGGAPDTQYF. The DNA of the CDR3 is TGTGCCACCAGCAGGGGGATGACTAGCGGGGGGGCACCAGATACGCAGTATTTT. The J gene is TRBJ2-3, the V gene TRBV15; 14 nucleotides align to TRBD2. CDR1 is LNHNV, CDR2 YYDKDF, per germline (reference sequence). The CDR3 contains 18 residues. V lost 3 bases and J lost 4; bases outside the gene matches: 9.

The chain couples TRBV18 to TRBJ2-1; 9 bases align to TRBD1. The CDR3 length is 15 residues. V shed 5 bases and J 9 bases; nucleotides not matched to a gene: 11. CDR1 and CDR2 (germline): KGHSH, LQKENI. The CDR3 sequence is CASSSGQGVLGEQFF. DNA for the CDR3: TGTGCCAGCTCATCGGGACAGGGAGTTTTGGGTGAGCAGTTCTTC.

V usage is TRBV7-2 and J usage is TRBJ1-1; the D gene is possibly TRBD1 (6 bases). Trimming took 3 bases from V and 3 from J, leaving 11 bases between them. The CDR3 spans 14 residues. Germline V lookup: CDR1 SGHTA, CDR2 FQGNSA. The CDR3 region has the DNA TGTGCCAGCAGCTTGCAGGGGCGGGACACTGAAGCTTTCTTT. This encodes CASSLQGRDTEAFF.

The chain links TRBV27 to TRBJ1-5; 7 bases map to TRBD1. V was pared by 4 bases and J by 0 bases, with 15 bases of the junction left unmatched. CDR1 MNHEY and CDR2 SMNVEV come from the germline V gene (reference sequence). The CDR3 sequence is 19 residues long. Written as DNA, the CDR3 is TGTGCCAGCAGTTCCACGCCGACAGGGCCCGGTTTTAGCAATCAGCCCCAGCATTTT. It yields the protein CASSSTPTGPGFSNQPQHF.

This clone was observed a few times. This chain joins TRBV6-5 and TRBJ2-7; 9 positions match TRBD1. V gave up 2 bases and J gave up 2 bases; unmatched junction bases: 4. Germline V lookup: CDR1 MNHEY, CDR2 SVGAGI. The CDR3 is 15 residues long. DNA of the CDR3: TGTGCCAGCAGTTACGGACAGGGGACAGCCTACGAGCAGTACTTC. This gives the protein CASSYGQGTAYEQYF.